The 11 T cell receptor beta chains presented below share a single source sample, sequenced in a study of neurological immune-mediated disorders. In TCRdb, the 5' RACE reads were re-called with MiXCR into one record per CDR3 protein. The table shows tens of thousands of distinct CDR3 sequences, with roughly 4.5% occurring only once. Sequenced material: PBMCs. All receptors derive from a man aged 30 to 45 with multiple sclerosis.

This clonotype was counted between two and nine times. V is TRBV5-1 and J is TRBJ2-1; 11 bases agree with TRBD2. CDR3 length: 14 amino acids. The germline V gene encodes CDR1 SGHRS and CDR2 YFSETQ. V lost 4 bases to trimming and J lost 10 bases; unmatched junction nucleotides: 7. CDR3 sequence (DNA): TGCGCCAGCAGCCGGATAGCGGGGGGGCGGGAGCAGTTCTTC. Encoded protein: CASSRIAGGREQFF.

This clonotype was found a few times. The chain couples TRBV6-6 to TRBJ2-2; the match to TRBD2 covers 12 bases. CDR3 size: 16 residues. V shed 4 bases and J 3 bases; nucleotides not matched to a gene: 3. CDR1 MNHNY and CDR2 SVGAGI come from the germline V gene (reference sequence). CDR3: CASSWGTSGHTGELFF. For the CDR3, the DNA is TGTGCCAGCAGTTGGGGGACTAGCGGGCACACCGGGGAGCTGTTTTTT.

This clonotype has just a few counts. CDR3 in amino acids: CASSNDPARGEKLFF. CDR3 DNA sequence: TGCGCCAGCAGCAACGACCCGGCCCGGGGGGAAAAACTGTTTTTT. J is TRBJ1-4 and V is TRBV5-1; D is possibly TRBD1 (5 bases). The germline CDR1 and CDR2 sequences are SGHRS and YFSETQ. CDR3 length: 15 amino acids. Trimming stripped 4 bases from V and 8 bases from J, with 18 bases between.

There are many counts of this clonotype. The rearrangement joins TRBV29-1 to TRBJ1-5; TRBD1 matches at 7 bases. Germline trimming cut 6 bases from V and 3 bases from J; bases unmatched to any gene: 5. The CDR3 has 13 amino acids. Germline lookup yields CDR1 SQVTM and CDR2 ANQGSEA. In DNA, the CDR3 is TGCAGCGTCCAGGGGGATTACAATCAGCCCCAGCATTTT. Protein product: CSVQGDYNQPQHF.

This clonotype has ten or more counts. The chain combines TRBV5-1 with TRBJ1-5, with no clear D. The CDR3 is 13 residues long. The germline V and J ends were trimmed by 4 bases and 3 bases, with 8 bases remaining between them. In germline, CDR1 is SGHRS, CDR2 YFSETQ. The CDR3 spells CASSPDPNQPQHF. CDR3 in DNA: TGCGCCAGCAGCCCCGACCCCAATCAGCCCCAGCATTTT.

This clonotype was recorded at least ten times. The gene calls are TRBV5-1 and TRBJ2-1; possibly TRBD1 for D (6 bases). Per germline, CDR1 SGHRS and CDR2 YFSETQ. This CDR3 is built from 13 residues. The ends were cut back, 3 bases at V and 9 bases at J, with 13 bases in the middle. The CDR3 reads CASSWGPRAEQFF. The DNA for the CDR3 is TGCGCCAGCAGCTGGGGGCCCCGGGCTGAGCAGTTCTTC.

This clonotype was counted only a few times. This chain uses TRBV5-6 with TRBJ1-1; 8 nucleotides align to TRBD1. This CDR3 has 13 amino acids. Per germline, CDR1 SGHDT and CDR2 YYEEEE. V dropped 4 bases and J dropped 1; count of bases not matched to a gene: 0. The CDR3 here is CASSDRGNTEAFF. The DNA for the CDR3 is TGTGCCAGCAGCGACAGGGGGAACACTGAAGCTTTCTTT.

There are many counts of this clonotype. J is TRBJ2-2 and V is TRBV27; TRBD2 might be the D (5 bases). The CDR3 totals 14 residues. Trimming cost V 5 bases and J 3 bases, with 10 bases left between them. The germline V gene has CDR1 MNHEY and CDR2 SMNVEV (reference sequence). The CDR3 spells CASSEVAYTGELFF. CDR3 DNA: TGTGCCAGCAGTGAAGTAGCGTACACCGGGGAGCTGTTTTTT.

This clonotype was picked up a small number of times. The junction differs from germline at one of its ends, possibly a read error. The CDR3 DNA is TGTGCCAGCAGTGTCGACAGGGGGCAGAATCAGCCCCAGAATTTT. As protein: CASSVDRGQNQPQNF. V and J are TRBV2 and TRBJ1-5, with 10 bases matching TRBD1. This CDR3 spans 15 amino acids. Looked up from germline, CDR1 is SNHLY and CDR2 is FYNNEI.

This clonotype was observed at least ten times. The genes are TRBV12-3 or TRBV12-4 and TRBJ1-2; D gene uncertain. This CDR3 comprises 14 residues. V was shortened by 7 bases and J by 5 bases, with 17 bases between the two germline ends. This chain's CDR3 is CASTRRRELYGYTF. The CDR3 nucleotides read TGTGCCAGCACTAGACGGCGGGAGTTATATGGCTACACCTTC.

This clonotype was observed at least ten times. The chain is built from TRBV7-9 and TRBJ2-2; D remains ambiguous. Germline CDR1 is SEHNR and CDR2 is FQNEAQ (reference sequence). CDR3 length: 12 amino acids. Trimming took 7 bases from V and 6 from J, leaving 9 bases between them. This chain's CDR3 is CASTRVPGELFF. The DNA of the CDR3 is TGTGCCAGCACCCGGGTACCCGGGGAGCTGTTTTTT.